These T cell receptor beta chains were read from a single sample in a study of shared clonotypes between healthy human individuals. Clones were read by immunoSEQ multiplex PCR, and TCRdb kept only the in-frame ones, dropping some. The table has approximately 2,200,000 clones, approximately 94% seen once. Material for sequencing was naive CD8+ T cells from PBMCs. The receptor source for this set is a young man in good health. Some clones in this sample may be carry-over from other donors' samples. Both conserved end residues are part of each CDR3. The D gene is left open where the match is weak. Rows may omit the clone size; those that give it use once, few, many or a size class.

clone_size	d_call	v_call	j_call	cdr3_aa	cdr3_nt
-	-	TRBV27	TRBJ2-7	CASSLSPVSYEQYF	TGTGCCAGCAGTTTATCCCCGGTCTCCTACGAGCAGTACTTC
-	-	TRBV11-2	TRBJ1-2	CASSLVRSVYGYTF	TGTGCCAGCAGCTTAGTACGGAGCGTCTATGGCTACACCTTC
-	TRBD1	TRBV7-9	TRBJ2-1	CASSLGTGDQFF	TGTGCCAGCAGCTTAGGGACAGGGGACCAGTTCTTC
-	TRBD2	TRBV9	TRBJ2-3	CASSVGAGGADTQYF	TGTGCCAGCAGCGTAGGGGCGGGAGGAGCAGATACGCAGTATTTT
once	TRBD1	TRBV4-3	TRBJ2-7	CASSTMTGGPYEQYF	TGCGCCAGCAGCACGATGACAGGGGGGCCCTACGAGCAGTACTTC
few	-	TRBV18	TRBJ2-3	CASSASPGGSSLTDTQYF	TGTGCCAGCTCGGCTAGCCCCGGGGGATCTAGCCTCACAGATACGCAGTATTTT
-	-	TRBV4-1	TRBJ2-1	CASSQTDSSYNEQFF	TGCGCCAGCAGCCAAACCGACAGCTCCTACAATGAGCAGTTCTTC
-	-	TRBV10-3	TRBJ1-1	CAISESSLGEAFF	TGTGCCATCAGTGAGTCGAGTCTGGGGGAGGCTTTCTTT
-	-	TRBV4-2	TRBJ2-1	CASSQDRSSSYNEQFF	TGTGCCAGCAGCCAAGACAGGTCGAGCTCCTACAATGAGCAGTTCTTC
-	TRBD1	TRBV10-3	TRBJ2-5	CAISETGGTQETQYF	TGTGCCATCAGTGAGACAGGGGGTACTCAAGAGACCCAGTACTTC
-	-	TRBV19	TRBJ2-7	CASSIRLSSYEQYF	TGTGCCAGTAGTATCAGACTAAGCTCCTACGAGCAGTACTTC
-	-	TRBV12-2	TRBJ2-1	CASRSQTSGSSTYNEQFF	TGTGCAAGTCGCTCACAAACTAGCGGGAGTTCTACCTACAATGAGCAGTTCTTC
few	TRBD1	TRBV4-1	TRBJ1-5	CASSSTDRNQPQHF	TGCGCCAGCAGCTCAACGGACAGGAATCAGCCCCAGCATTTT
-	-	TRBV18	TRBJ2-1	CASSLDRGNEQFF	TGTGCCAGCTCACTGGATCGGGGGAATGAGCAGTTCTTC
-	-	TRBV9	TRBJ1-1	CASSVEQKNTEAFF	TGTGCCAGCAGCGTAGAACAGAAGAACACTGAAGCTTTCTTT
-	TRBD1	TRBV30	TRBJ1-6	CAWSSGQENSPLHF	TGTGCCTGGAGCTCCGGACAGGAAAATTCACCCCTCCACTTT
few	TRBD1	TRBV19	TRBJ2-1	CASSRQGAFSYNEQFF	TGTGCCAGTAGTCGACAGGGGGCATTCTCCTACAATGAGCAGTTCTTC
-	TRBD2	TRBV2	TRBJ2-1	CASSGREGPNNEQFF	TGTGCCAGCAGTGGAAGGGAGGGGCCCAACAATGAGCAGTTCTTC
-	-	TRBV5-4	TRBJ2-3	CASSVITDTQYF	TGTGCCAGCAGCGTCATCACAGATACGCAGTATTTT
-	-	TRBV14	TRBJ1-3	CASSHIRNTIYF	TGTGCCAGCAGCCACATCAGAAACACCATATATTTT
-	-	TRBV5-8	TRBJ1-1	CASSSRAFSEAFF	TGTGCCAGCAGCAGCAGGGCTTTTTCTGAAGCTTTCTTT
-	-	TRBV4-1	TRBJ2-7	CASSLAGSGEQYF	TGCGCCAGCAGCCTCGCCGGCTCCGGCGAGCAGTACTTC
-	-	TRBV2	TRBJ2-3	CASRVRATETDTQYF	TGTGCCAGCCGAGTTAGAGCGACGGAGACAGATACGCAGTATTTT
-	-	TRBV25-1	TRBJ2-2	CASSVNTGELFF	TGTGCCAGCAGTGTTAATACCGGGGAGCTGTTTTTT
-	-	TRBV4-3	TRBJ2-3	CASSQGGPYSTDTQYF	TGCGCCAGCAGCCAAGGGGGACCTTATAGCACAGATACGCAGTATTTT
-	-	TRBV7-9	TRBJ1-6	CASSPGSYNSPLHF	TGTGCCAGCAGCCCAGGCTCCTATAATTCACCCCTCCACTTT
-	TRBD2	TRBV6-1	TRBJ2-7	CASRAGLASSYEQYF	TGTGCCAGCAGAGCGGGACTAGCGAGCTCCTACGAGCAGTACTTC
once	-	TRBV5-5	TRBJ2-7	CASSPSGSYEQYF	TGTGCCAGCAGCCCGAGCGGGTCCTACGAGCAGTACTTC
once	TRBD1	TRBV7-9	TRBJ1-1	CASSLAVIRQGRGAFF	TGTGCCAGCAGCCTAGCCGTTATTAGACAGGGGAGGGGGGCTTTCTTT
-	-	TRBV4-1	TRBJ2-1	CASSQDMAGAYNEQFF	TGCGCCAGCAGCCAAGATATGGCGGGGGCTTACAATGAGCAGTTCTTC
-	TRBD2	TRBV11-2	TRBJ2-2	CASSARLSGMSGELFF	TGTGCCAGCAGCGCCCGACTAAGCGGGATGTCCGGGGAGCTGTTTTTT
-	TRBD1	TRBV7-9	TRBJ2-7	CASSPGQYYEQYF	TGTGCCAGCAGCCCGGGACAGTACTACGAGCAGTACTTC
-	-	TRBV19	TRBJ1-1	CASSIVWTANTEAFF	TGTGCCAGTAGTATAGTCTGGACTGCGAACACTGAAGCTTTCTTT
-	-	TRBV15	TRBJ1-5	CATSKMEGQYNQPQHF	TGTGCCACCAGCAAGATGGAGGGGCAGTACAATCAGCCCCAGCATTTT
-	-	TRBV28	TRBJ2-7	CASSFTTGAYEQYF	TGTGCCAGCAGTTTCACGACAGGAGCCTACGAGCAGTACTTC
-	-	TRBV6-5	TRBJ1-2	CASSSNRAIGYGYTF	TGTGCCAGCAGTTCCAACAGGGCCATTGGCTATGGCTACACCTTC
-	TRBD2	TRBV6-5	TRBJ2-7	CASGRSGSSYEQYF	TGTGCCAGCGGTCGTAGCGGGAGCTCCTACGAGCAGTACTTC
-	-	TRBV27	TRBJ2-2	CASSLGLRGELFF	TGTGCCAGCAGTTTGGGACTCCGCGGGGAGCTGTTTTTT
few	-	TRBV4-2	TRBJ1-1	CASSPILSASTEAFF	TGTGCCAGCAGCCCGATCTTATCGGCATCCACTGAAGCTTTCTTT
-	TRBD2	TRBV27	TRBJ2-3	CASSVGPAGMNTQYF	TGTGCCAGCAGTGTCGGGCCAGCGGGAATGAATACGCAGTATTTT